This T cell receptor (beta chain) came from a study of blood T cell repertoires in COVID-19. The wider study: The United States, Italy and Spain supplied acute and convalescent COVID-19 samples. The cDNA or gDNA used as material had been derived from T cells, B-cell-depleted T cells, or PBMCs.

This clone showed up just a few times. CDR3 size: 14 residues. CDR1 SGHAT and CDR2 FQNNGV come from the germline V gene. V dropped 6 bases and J dropped 3; count of bases not matched to a gene: 4. Original analysis: Quantification of nucleated cells was approximated via reference gene primer amplification. TCRdb's copy holds only in-frame clones and misses some; the assay was immunoSEQ multiplex PCR. V, J and clone size reflect that table, while D and trimming were determined from the DNA. The sample has approximately 5,900 clones, approximately 78% seen once. Input material: peripheral blood. The clonotype originates from a human donor with active COVID-19. The donor label of this sample is uncertain. This chain connects TRBV11-2 to TRBJ2-2; TRBD1 agrees at 7 bases. CDR3 residues: CASSLQGYTGELFF. In DNA, the CDR3 is TGTGCCAGCAGTCTACAGGGGTACACCGGGGAGCTGTTTTTT.